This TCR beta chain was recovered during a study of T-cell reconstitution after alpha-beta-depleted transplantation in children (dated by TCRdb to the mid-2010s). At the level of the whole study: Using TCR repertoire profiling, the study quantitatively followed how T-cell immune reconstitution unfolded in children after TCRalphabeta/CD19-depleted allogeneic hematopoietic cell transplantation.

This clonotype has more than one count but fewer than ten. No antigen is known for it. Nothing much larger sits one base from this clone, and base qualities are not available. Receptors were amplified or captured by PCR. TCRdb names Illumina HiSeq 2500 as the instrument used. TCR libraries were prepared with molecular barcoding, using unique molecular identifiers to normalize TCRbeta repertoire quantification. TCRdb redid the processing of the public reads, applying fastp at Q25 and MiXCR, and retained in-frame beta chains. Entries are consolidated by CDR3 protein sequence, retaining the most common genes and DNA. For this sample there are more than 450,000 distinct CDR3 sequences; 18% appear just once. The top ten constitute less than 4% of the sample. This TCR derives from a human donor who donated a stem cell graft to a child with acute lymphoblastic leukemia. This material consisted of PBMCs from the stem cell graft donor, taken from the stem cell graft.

Read as DNA, the sequence is TGTGCCAGCAGCAAGGAAGGGACAGCTGGAAACACCATATATTTT. Protein translation: CASSKEGTAGNTIYF. The rearrangement combines TRBV6-2 or TRBV6-3 with TRBJ1-3; 7 of the junction bases match TRBD1. The CDR3 runs 15 residues from the cysteine to the phenylalanine. Left in the record is the CDR3 DNA by itself, 45 bases read in frame from the first base. Relative to germline, V is missing 6 bases and J is missing 2 bases, with 7 bases of the junction outside any gene match. Taken from the germline V gene, the CDR1 and CDR2 loops are MNHEY and SVGEGT.